The text below deals with one T cell receptor (beta chain). The V end lost 4 bases, the J end lost 2 bases, and 21 bases lay between the germline ends. The CDR3 length is 17 residues. Germline CDR1 and CDR2: MGHRA and YSYEKL. This entry comes from a study of OX40 agonist ivuxolimab in advanced cancers. For the study at large: Given to patients was ivuxolimab, an agonistic anti-OX40 (CD134) antibody.

If patients had autoimmune disease history or systemic immunosuppression, they were excluded. Sequencing used immunoSEQ multiplex PCR; TCRdb keeps in-frame clones, though not all of them. The sample shows roughly 80,000 clones, roughly 83% of them seen only once. The chain links TRBV4-1 to TRBJ2-7; D is perhaps TRBD1 (5 bases). This clonotype originated in an adult with an advanced solid tumor such as melanoma, head and neck, liver or kidney cancer. The sample in question was CD4+ or CD8+ T cells sorted from blood, obtained in a trial of the OX40 agonist ivuxolimab. The CDR3 coding sequence is TGCGCCAGCAGCCCCGCCCCCGACAGCACTACTACCTACGAGCAGTACTTC. As protein: CASSPAPDSTTTYEQYF.